This TCR beta chain comes out of a study of blood T cell repertoires in COVID-19. Study in general: Acute and convalescent COVID-19 specimens originated in the United States, Italy and Spain.

Seattle participants joined during active infection and were tracked over time. As handled by the study authors: Reference gene primer amplification gave estimated nucleated cell counts. TCRdb's table, derived via immunoSEQ multiplex PCR, lists solely in-frame clones and lacks some. For V, J and clone size, that table is used; D and trimming come from the DNA. The sample records around 49,000 clones, more than 85% being singletons. The trim removed 5 bases at V and 2 bases at J, leaving 3 bases unmatched. There are 13 residues in the CDR3. Per germline, CDR1 PRHDT and CDR2 FYEKMQ (reference sequence).

Sequences were obtained from peripheral blood. The rearrangement joins TRBV13 to TRBJ2-7; 7 bases are shared with TRBD1. The receptor comes from a man between 60 and 70 years old with COVID-19, enrolled during active disease. Here the CDR3 reads CASSPGQTYEQYF. CDR3 sequence (DNA): TGTGCCAGCAGCCCGGGACAGACCTACGAGCAGTACTTC.